A selection of T cell receptor beta chains follows, all from one sample in a study of tissue T cells after allogeneic stem cell transplantation. The data were produced by immunoSEQ multiplex PCR, yet TCRdb's version contains in-frame clones alone and is incomplete. The table records approximately 11,000 clones, about 73% of them present only once. This material consisted of tissue from the right colon, taken at autopsy. The receptors were sampled from a woman aged 18-49 years with breast cancer. The CDR3 runs from the conserved cysteine through the conserved F or W. Fields, in order: V gene, D gene, clone size, J gene, CDR3 protein, CDR3 DNA. The D gene is left open where the match is weak. The size of a clone is reported for some rows only, either as once, few or many, or as a class for expanded clones.

TRBV18,TRBD1,NA,TRBJ2-1,CASSRDSLAWDEQFF,TGTGCCAGCTCACGGGACAGTCTCGCCTGGGATGAGCAGTTCTTC
TRBV6-4,TRBD1,NA,TRBJ2-7,CASSAGTGGYEQYF,TGTGCCAGCAGTGCCGGGACAGGGGGCTACGAGCAGTACTTC
TRBV2,TRBD1,NA,TRBJ1-4,CASIVAGGSEKLFF,TGTGCCAGCATCGTCGCAGGGGGAAGTGAAAAACTGTTTTTT
TRBV11-1,TRBD1,NA,TRBJ2-5,CASSQPGTVGTQYF,TGTGCCAGCAGCCAACCTGGGACAGTCGGGACCCAGTACTTC
TRBV19,NA,NA,TRBJ1-1,CASKPAPEAEAFF,TGTGCCAGTAAGCCCGCCCCAGAGGCTGAAGCTTTCTTT
TRBV7-3,TRBD1,NA,TRBJ2-6,CASSLRWTGGASGANVLTF,TGTGCCAGCAGCTTGAGATGGACAGGTGGAGCCTCTGGGGCCAACGTCCTGACTTTC
TRBV5-1,NA,NA,TRBJ2-4,CASSWGPPGLAKNIQYF,TGCGCCAGCAGCTGGGGACCCCCGGGACTTGCCAAAAACATTCAGTACTTC
TRBV3-1/TRBV3-2,NA,NA,TRBJ1-1,CASSPLGGKGTEAFF,TGTGCCAGCAGCCCATTGGGAGGGAAGGGCACTGAAGCTTTCTTT
TRBV3-1/TRBV3-2,NA,few,TRBJ2-6,CASSQDLGSGANVLTF,TGTGCCAGCAGCCAAGATCTGGGCTCTGGGGCCAACGTCCTGACTTTC
TRBV5-4,NA,NA,TRBJ2-2,CASSLGLGNTGELFF,TGTGCCAGCAGCTTGGGTTTGGGGAACACCGGGGAGCTGTTTTTT
TRBV7-2,NA,NA,TRBJ2-7,CASSQMASGESYEQYF,TGTGCCAGCAGCCAAATGGCGTCGGGGGAATCCTACGAGCAGTACTTC
TRBV7-2,TRBD2,NA,TRBJ2-1,CASSLGGGGGAGEQFF,TGTGCCAGCAGCTTAGGCGGAGGCGGGGGGGCTGGTGAGCAGTTCTTC
TRBV5-5,NA,NA,TRBJ2-7,CASNPGHSSYEQYF,TGTGCCAGCAATCCGGGACATTCCTCCTACGAGCAGTACTTC
TRBV5-5,TRBD1,NA,TRBJ2-7,CASSLSSSDRGWYEQYF,TGTGCCAGCAGCTTGAGTAGCTCGGACAGGGGGTGGTACGAGCAGTACTTC
TRBV7-9,TRBD2,NA,TRBJ2-2,CASSLLAANTGELFF,TGTGCCAGCAGCTTACTAGCGGCAAACACCGGGGAGCTGTTTTTT
TRBV30,NA,NA,TRBJ1-3,CAWGGVSGNTIYF,TGTGCCTGGGGGGGCGTCTCTGGAAACACCATATATTTT
TRBV28,TRBD1,NA,TRBJ1-1,CASNFLGQEAFF,TGTGCCAGCAATTTCCTGGGACAGGAAGCTTTCTTT
TRBV7-2,NA,NA,TRBJ2-3,CASSNKDTQYF,TGTGCCAGCAGCAATAAAGATACGCAGTATTTT
TRBV6-4,TRBD2,few,TRBJ2-1,CASSREGHNEQFF,TGTGCCAGCAGTAGGGAGGGCCACAATGAGCAGTTCTTC
TRBV4-3,NA,NA,TRBJ1-6,CASSQEVYSAPLHF,TGCGCCAGCAGCCAAGAAGTCTACTCAGCACCCCTCCACTTT
TRBV18,TRBD2,NA,TRBJ2-1,CASSSLAGNNEQFF,TGTGCCAGCTCATCTCTAGCGGGGAACAATGAGCAGTTCTTC
TRBV7-2,NA,NA,TRBJ2-7,CASSLGGGSSYEQYF,TGTGCCAGCAGCTTAGGGGGGGGCAGCTCCTACGAGCAGTACTTC
TRBV5-1,TRBD2,few,TRBJ2-5,CASSLALASGSQETQYF,TGCGCCAGCAGCTTGGCCTTGGCTAGCGGGTCCCAAGAGACCCAGTACTTC
TRBV6-2/TRBV6-3,NA,NA,TRBJ1-1,CASSYGRPEAFF,TGTGCCAGCAGTTACGGGCGGCCTGAAGCTTTCTTT
TRBV30,NA,once,TRBJ1-1,CAWSPALSNTEAFF,TGTGCCTGGAGTCCGGCACTATCCAACACTGAAGCTTTCTTT
TRBV5-4,NA,NA,TRBJ2-2,CASSPYINTGELFF,TGTGCCAGCAGCCCCTACATAAACACCGGGGAGCTGTTTTTT
TRBV4-2,NA,NA,TRBJ2-7,CASSQEKGNIYEQYF,TGTGCCAGCAGCCAAGAAAAGGGTAACATCTACGAGCAGTACTTC
TRBV3-1/TRBV3-2,NA,NA,TRBJ2-3,CASSQGISDTQYF,TGTGCCAGCAGCCAGGGGATTTCAGATACGCAGTATTTT
TRBV19,NA,NA,TRBJ1-5,CASSVTSGPQHF,TGTGCCAGTAGTGTCACATCCGGGCCCCAGCATTTT
TRBV12-3/TRBV12-4,TRBD1,NA,TRBJ1-2,CASSRQGNYGYTF,TGTGCCAGCAGCCGACAGGGGAACTATGGCTACACCTTC
TRBV2,NA,NA,TRBJ1-6,CASKGDGDNSPLHF,TGTGCCAGCAAGGGGGACGGGGATAATTCACCCCTCCACTTT
TRBV7-2,TRBD1,NA,TRBJ1-2,CASSNRDRGLGYTF,TGTGCCAGCAGCAACCGGGACAGGGGGCTTGGCTACACCTTC
TRBV4-3,NA,few,TRBJ1-4,CASSPRIGFGAEKLFF,TGCGCCAGCAGCCCCCGGATAGGTTTCGGGGCTGAAAAACTGTTTTTT
TRBV27,TRBD1,NA,TRBJ1-2,CASSGPGTDYGYTF,TGTGCCAGCAGTGGACCCGGGACAGACTATGGCTACACCTTC
TRBV9,NA,NA,TRBJ2-7,CASSVDFTVARYEQYF,TGTGCCAGCAGCGTAGATTTCACAGTAGCTCGTTACGAGCAGTACTTC
TRBV6-6,NA,NA,TRBJ2-7,CASSYELVSEQYF,TGTGCCAGCAGTTACGAGCTCGTTAGCGAGCAGTACTTC
TRBV6-4,NA,NA,TRBJ2-3,CASSDGSTDTQYF,TGTGCCAGCAGTGACGGGAGCACAGATACGCAGTATTTT
TRBV18,NA,few,TRBJ2-5,CASSPQGGEEETQYF,TGTGCCAGCTCACCCCAGGGGGGCGAGGAAGAGACCCAGTACTTC
TRBV3-1/TRBV3-2,NA,NA,TRBJ2-3,CASSPSRSGDTQYF,TGTGCCAGCAGCCCCTCGCGCTCCGGTGATACGCAGTATTTT
TRBV6-5,NA,NA,TRBJ1-1,CASGGAYTEAFF,TGTGCCAGCGGGGGCGCGTACACTGAAGCTTTCTTT
TRBV4-3,TRBD2,NA,TRBJ2-5,CASSQGASGEETQYF,TGCGCCAGCAGCCAAGGGGCTAGCGGGGAAGAGACCCAGTACTTC
TRBV7-2,TRBD2,NA,TRBJ2-5,CASSSQAGSETQYF,TGTGCCAGCAGCTCTCAAGCGGGGTCAGAGACCCAGTACTTC
TRBV9,NA,NA,TRBJ1-1,CASSVGDLGTEAFF,TGTGCCAGCAGCGTAGGAGACCTGGGCACTGAAGCTTTCTTT
TRBV2,TRBD1,NA,TRBJ2-7,CASIRGTGAYEQYF,TGTGCCAGCATTAGAGGGACAGGGGCCTACGAGCAGTACTTC
TRBV7-8,TRBD2,NA,TRBJ2-1,CASSVTSGGPSYNEQFF,TGTGCCAGCAGCGTTACTAGCGGGGGTCCTTCCTACAATGAGCAGTTCTTC